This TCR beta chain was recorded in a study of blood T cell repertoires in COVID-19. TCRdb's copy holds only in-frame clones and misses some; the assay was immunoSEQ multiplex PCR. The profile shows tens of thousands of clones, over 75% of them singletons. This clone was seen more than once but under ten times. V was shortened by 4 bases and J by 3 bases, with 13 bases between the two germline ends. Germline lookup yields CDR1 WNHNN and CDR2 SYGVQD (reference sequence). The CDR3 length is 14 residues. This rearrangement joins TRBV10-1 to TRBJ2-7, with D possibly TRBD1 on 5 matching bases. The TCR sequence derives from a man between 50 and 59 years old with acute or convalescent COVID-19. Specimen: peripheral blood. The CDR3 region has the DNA TGCGCCAGCAGTGGTTTGGACACACACTACGAGCAGTACTTC. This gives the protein CASSGLDTHYEQYF.